This T cell receptor beta chain was sequenced in a study of relationships among human T cell subsets (dated 2010 in TCRdb). The study in broad terms: Sequencing was performed on eight distinct blood T cell populations: pan T, CD8 cytotoxic, regulatory, Th1, Th2, naive plus transitional, activated and memory cells.

Broader findings and caveats from the paper: Over 50% of CD8+ cytotoxic sequences belonged to clones with over 100 reads, whereas regulatory and Th2 subsets showed few such clones. The seven subsets showed no statistically significant differences in V, D and J usage, CDR3 length, or N-nucleotide additions. A CD4+CD8+ double-positive population could not be excluded by the bead-based sorting. The substantial sharing of CDR3s among Th1, Th2 and regulatory T cells was interpreted as suggesting that cell fate choices are stochastic.

To obtain CD8+ cytotoxic T cells, negative selection with anti-CD4 multisort beads was done first, followed by positive selection with anti-CD8 beads. T cell subsets were isolated with Miltenyi superparamagnetic beads coated with subset-specific monoclonal antibodies. All T cell populations were isolated from peripheral blood. Mononuclear cells were obtained from whole blood by Ficoll separation, and monocytes were then depleted with anti-CD14 microbeads. The isolated cell populations were resuspended in RNAprotect reagent immediately. Of note for this clonotype: The specificity of this receptor is unknown. No quality values exist for individual bases; no much larger clone is one base distant.

The library relied on multiplex PCR. Data came from a 454 GS FLX. TCR alpha and beta CDR3 regions were amplified from mRNA by semiquantitative ARM-PCR. ARM-PCR used tagged nested gene-specific primers, after which communal superprimers carried out exponential amplification. Exonuclease was used to remove the nested primers before the first-round PCR products went through the second amplification round. Sequencing of the amplicons was performed on the 454 platform, which allows millions of DNA fragments to be sequenced rapidly without cloning bias. An effective read was defined as a read mappable to both V and J germline segments. The authors processed their data as follows. IRmap was used to assign reads to germline V, D and J segments, relying on pyromap, a Smith-Waterman modification adapted to 454 sequencing errors. D-beta assignments were filtered using cutoffs set at the 99th percentile of alignment scores from simulated random sequences. The CDR3 was taken to be the amino acids lying between the conserved V-segment Y[YFLI]C motif and the J-segment [FW]GXGT motif. Repertoire diversity was estimated with a compound Poisson process model previously applied to large-scale EST data. A procedure for detecting cross-contamination was applied so that sample contamination could be argued against as the origin of shared CDR3s. TCRdb cleaned the public reads at Q25 with fastp, built clones with MiXCR and kept in-frame beta chains. CDR3 protein duplicates are merged, each entry listing the most common genes and DNA. The V and J calls were determined by TCRdb, not by the authors. The sample records under 6,500 distinct CDR3 sequences, 55% to 65% of which are singletons. Around three fifths of the sample goes to the ten largest clones.

V was cut back by 5 bases and J by 2 bases, leaving a gap of 14 bases between them. The CDR3 goes from the cysteine to the phenylalanine over 15 residues. The kept DNA is CDR3 alone, 45 bases in frame from the first base. As encoded in the germline V gene (reference sequence), CDR1 is SEHNR while CDR2 is FQNEAQ. Source material: CD8+ T cells sorted from blood. This TCR derives from a man aged 35 to 55 in good health. Here the chain combines TRBV7-9 and TRBJ2-3; D gene: possibly TRBD1, on 5 matching bases. This receptor has the CDR3 CASSQGYRYTDTQYF. The base sequence is TGTGCCAGCAGCCAGGGTTACCGGTACACAGATACGCAGTATTTT. Joined to the reference TRBV7-9 and TRBJ2-3 proteins, this CDR3 gives the full variable domain: DTGVSQNPRHKITKRGQNVTFRCDPISEHNRLYWYRQTLGQGPEFLTYFQNEAQLEKSRLLSDRFSAERPKGSFSTLEIQRTEQGDSAMYLCASSQGYRYTDTQYFGPGTRLTVL.